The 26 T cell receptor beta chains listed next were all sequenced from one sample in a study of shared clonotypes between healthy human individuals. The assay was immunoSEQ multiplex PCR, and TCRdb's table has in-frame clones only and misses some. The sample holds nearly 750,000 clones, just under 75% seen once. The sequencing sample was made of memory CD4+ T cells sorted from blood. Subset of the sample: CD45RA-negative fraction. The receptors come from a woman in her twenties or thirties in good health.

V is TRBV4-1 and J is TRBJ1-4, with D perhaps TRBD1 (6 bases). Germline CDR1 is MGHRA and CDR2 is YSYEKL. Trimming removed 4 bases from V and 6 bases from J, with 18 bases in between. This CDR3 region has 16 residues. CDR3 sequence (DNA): TGCGCCAGCAGCCTACCACTGGGGGGGGCTGATGAAAAACTGTTTTTT. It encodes CASSLPLGGADEKLFF.

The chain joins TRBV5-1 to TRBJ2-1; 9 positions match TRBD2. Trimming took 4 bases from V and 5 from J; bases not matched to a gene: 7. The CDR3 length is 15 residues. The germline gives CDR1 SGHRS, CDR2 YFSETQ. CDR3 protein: CASSPTAGGNNEQFF. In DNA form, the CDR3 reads TGCGCCAGCAGCCCCACAGCGGGAGGAAACAATGAGCAGTTCTTC. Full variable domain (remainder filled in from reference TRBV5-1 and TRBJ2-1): KAGVTQTPRYLIKTRGQQVTLSCSPISGHRSVSWYQQTPGQGLQFLFEYFSETQRNKGNFPGRFSGRQFSNSRSEMNVSTLELGDSALYLCASSPTAGGNNEQFFGPGTRLTVL.

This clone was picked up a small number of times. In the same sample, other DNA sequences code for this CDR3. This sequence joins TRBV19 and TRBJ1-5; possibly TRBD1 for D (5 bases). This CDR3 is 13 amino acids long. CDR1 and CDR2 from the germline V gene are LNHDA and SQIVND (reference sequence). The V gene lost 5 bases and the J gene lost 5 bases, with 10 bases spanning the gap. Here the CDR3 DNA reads TGTGCCAGTAGTGACAGCCTGGATCAGCCCCAGCATTTT. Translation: CASSDSLDQPQHF.

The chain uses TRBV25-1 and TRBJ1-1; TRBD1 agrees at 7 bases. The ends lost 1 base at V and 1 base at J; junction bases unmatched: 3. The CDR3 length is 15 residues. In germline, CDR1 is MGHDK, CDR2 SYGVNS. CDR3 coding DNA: TGTGCCAGCAGTGAATCCGGGACAGCGAACACTGAAGCTTTCTTT. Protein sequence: CASSESGTANTEAFF.

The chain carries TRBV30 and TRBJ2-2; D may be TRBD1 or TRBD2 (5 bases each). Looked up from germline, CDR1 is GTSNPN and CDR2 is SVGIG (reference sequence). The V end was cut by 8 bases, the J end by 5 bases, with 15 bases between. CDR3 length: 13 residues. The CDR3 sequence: CAHNRGGTGELFF. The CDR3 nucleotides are TGTGCCCACAATCGTGGGGGTACCGGGGAGCTGTTTTTT.

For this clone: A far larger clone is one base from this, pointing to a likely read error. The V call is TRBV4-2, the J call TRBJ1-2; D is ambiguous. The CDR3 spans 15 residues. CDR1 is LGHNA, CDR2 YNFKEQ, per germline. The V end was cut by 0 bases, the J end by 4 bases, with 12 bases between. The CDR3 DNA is TGTGCCAGCAGCCAAGATGGAAGGGTGGCCTATGGCTACACCTTC. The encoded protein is CASSQDGRVAYGYTF.

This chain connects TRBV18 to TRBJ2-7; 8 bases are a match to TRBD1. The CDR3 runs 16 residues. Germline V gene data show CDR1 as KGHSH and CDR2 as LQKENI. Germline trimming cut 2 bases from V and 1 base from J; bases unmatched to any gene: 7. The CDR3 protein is CASSPGPQGASYEQYF. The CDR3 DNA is TGTGCCAGCTCACCAGGACCCCAGGGGGCTTCCTACGAGCAGTACTTC.

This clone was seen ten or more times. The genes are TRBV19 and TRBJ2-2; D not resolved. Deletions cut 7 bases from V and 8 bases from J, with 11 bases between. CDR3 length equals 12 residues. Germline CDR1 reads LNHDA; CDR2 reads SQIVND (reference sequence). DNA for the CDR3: TGTGCCAGTAACCTCCTTAGGGGGGAGCTGTTTTTT. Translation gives CASNLLRGELFF.

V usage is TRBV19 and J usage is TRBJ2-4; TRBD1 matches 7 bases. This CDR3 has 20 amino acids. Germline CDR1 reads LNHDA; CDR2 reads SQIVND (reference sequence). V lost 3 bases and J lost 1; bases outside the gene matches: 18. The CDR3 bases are TGTGCCAGTAGTATGAGTGTGGGGGACAGCCGGGCCGCGGCCAAAAACATTCAGTACTTC. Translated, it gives CASSMSVGDSRAAAKNIQYF.

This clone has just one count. CDR3 in DNA: TGCAGTGCAGCCCCGGGAGGCGAGCAGTTCTTC. This codes for CSAAPGGEQFF. The rearrangement links TRBV20-1 to TRBJ2-1; 7 bases fit TRBD2. V was pared by 6 bases and J by 10 bases, with 6 bases of the junction left unmatched. The CDR3 runs to 11 residues. Germline V CDR1 and CDR2: DFQATT, SNEGSKA (reference sequence).

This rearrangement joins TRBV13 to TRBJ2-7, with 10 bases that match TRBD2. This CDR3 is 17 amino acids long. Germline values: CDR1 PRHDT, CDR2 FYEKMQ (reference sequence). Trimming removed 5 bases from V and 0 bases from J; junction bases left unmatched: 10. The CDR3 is CASSTRPSGRASYEQYF. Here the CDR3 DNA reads TGTGCCAGCAGCACTCGACCAAGCGGGAGGGCCTCCTACGAGCAGTACTTC.

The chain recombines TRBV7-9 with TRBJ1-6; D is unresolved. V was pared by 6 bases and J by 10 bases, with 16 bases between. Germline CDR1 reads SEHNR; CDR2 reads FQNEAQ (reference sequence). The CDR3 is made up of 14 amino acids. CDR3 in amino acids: CASRRGGLGSPLHF. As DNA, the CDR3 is TGTGCCAGCAGACGCGGTGGTCTCGGCTCACCCCTCCACTTT.

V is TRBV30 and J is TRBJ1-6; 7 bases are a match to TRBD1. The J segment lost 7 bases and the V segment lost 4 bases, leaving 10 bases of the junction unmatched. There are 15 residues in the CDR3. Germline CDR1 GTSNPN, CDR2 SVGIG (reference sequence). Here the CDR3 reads CAWTGGVRGNSPLHF. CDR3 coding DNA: TGTGCCTGGACGGGGGGCGTCAGGGGGAATTCACCCCTCCACTTT. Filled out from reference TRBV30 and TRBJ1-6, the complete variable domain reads SQTIHQWPATLVQPVGSPLSLECTVEGTSNPNLYWYRQAAGRGLQLLFYSVGIGQISSEVPQNLSASRPQDRQFILSSKKLLLSDSGFYLCAWTGGVRGNSPLHFGNGTRLTVT.

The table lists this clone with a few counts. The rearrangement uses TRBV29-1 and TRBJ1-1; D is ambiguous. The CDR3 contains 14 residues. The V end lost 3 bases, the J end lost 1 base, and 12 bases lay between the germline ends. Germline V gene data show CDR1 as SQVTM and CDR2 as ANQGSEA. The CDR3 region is CSVEYGRGNTEAFF. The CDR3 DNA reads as TGCAGCGTTGAGTATGGTCGAGGGAACACTGAAGCTTTCTTT.

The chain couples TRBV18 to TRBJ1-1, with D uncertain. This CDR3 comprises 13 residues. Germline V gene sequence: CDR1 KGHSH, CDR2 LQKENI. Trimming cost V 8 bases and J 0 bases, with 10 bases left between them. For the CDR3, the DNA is TGTGCCAGCCACGGAGGCGTGAACACTGAAGCTTTCTTT. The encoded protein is CASHGGVNTEAFF.

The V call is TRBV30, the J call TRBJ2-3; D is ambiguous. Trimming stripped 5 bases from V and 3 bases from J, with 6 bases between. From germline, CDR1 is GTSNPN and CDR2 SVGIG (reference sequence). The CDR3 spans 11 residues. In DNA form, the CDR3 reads TGTGCCTGGGGGCTGACAGATACGCAGTATTTT. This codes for CAWGLTDTQYF.

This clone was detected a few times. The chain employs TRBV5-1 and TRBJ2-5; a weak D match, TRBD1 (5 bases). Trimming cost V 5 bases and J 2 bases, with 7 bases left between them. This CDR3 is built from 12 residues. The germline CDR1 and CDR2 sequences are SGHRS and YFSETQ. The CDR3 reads CASRTDQETQYF. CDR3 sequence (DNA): TGCGCCAGCAGGACAGATCAAGAGACCCAGTACTTC. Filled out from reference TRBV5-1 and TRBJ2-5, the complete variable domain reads KAGVTQTPRYLIKTRGQQVTLSCSPISGHRSVSWYQQTPGQGLQFLFEYFSETQRNKGNFPGRFSGRQFSNSRSEMNVSTLELGDSALYLCASRTDQETQYFGPGTRLLVL.

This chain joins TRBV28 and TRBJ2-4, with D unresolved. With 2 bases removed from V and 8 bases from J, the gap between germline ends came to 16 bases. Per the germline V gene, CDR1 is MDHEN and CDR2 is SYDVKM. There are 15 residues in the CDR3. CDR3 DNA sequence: TGTGCCAGCAGTTTAGGGGTACAGAGGAATCACATTCAGTACTTC. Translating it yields CASSLGVQRNHIQYF.

The CDR3 DNA sequence: TGTGCCAGTAAACAGGGGGTGAACACTGAAGCTTTCTTT. This gives the protein CASKQGVNTEAFF. This chain uses TRBV19 with TRBJ1-1, with 8 bases identical to TRBD1. Trimming cost V 7 bases and J 0 bases; bases outside gene matches: 1. Germline CDR1 and CDR2: LNHDA and SQIVND (reference sequence). This CDR3 has 13 amino acids. Using reference TRBV19 and TRBJ1-1 for the parts outside the CDR3, the full variable domain is DGGITQSPKYLFRKEGQNVTLSCEQNLNHDAMYWYRQDPGQGLRLIYYSQIVNDFQKGDIAEGYSVSREKKESFPLTVTSAQKNPTAFYLCASKQGVNTEAFFGQGTRLTVV.

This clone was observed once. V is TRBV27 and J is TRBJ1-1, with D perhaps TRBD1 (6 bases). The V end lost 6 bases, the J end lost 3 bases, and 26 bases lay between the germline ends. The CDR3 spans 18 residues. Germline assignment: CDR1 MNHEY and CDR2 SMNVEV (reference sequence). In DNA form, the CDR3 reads TGTGCCAGCAGCCGAATAACAGGGATAACGGGAGAGTACACTGAAGCTTTCTTT. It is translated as CASSRITGITGEYTEAFF.

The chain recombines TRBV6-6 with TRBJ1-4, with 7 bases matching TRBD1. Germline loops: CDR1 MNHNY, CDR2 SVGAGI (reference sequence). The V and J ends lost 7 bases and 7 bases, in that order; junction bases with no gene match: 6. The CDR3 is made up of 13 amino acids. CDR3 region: CASTDRAGEKLFF. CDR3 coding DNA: TGTGCCAGCACTGACAGGGCCGGTGAAAAACTGTTTTTT.

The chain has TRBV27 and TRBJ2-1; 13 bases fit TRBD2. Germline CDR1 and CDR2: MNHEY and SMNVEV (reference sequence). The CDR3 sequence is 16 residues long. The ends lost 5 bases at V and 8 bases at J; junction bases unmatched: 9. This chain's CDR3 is CASSLTSGRASDEQFF. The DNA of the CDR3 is TGTGCCAGCAGTCTCACTAGCGGGAGGGCCTCGGATGAGCAGTTCTTC.

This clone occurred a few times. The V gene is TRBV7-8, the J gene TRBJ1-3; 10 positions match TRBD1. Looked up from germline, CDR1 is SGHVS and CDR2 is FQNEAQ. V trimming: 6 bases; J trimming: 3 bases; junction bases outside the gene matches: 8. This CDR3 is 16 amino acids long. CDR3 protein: CASSQGQGIVGNTIYF. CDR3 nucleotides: TGTGCCAGCAGTCAGGGACAGGGGATAGTTGGAAACACCATATATTTT.

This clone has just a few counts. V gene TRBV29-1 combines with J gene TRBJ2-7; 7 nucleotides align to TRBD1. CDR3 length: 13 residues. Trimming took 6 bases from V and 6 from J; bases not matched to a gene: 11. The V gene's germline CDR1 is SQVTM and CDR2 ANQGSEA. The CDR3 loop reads CSVPVGQLGEQYF. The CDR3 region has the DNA TGCAGCGTCCCGGTGGGACAGCTTGGCGAGCAGTACTTC.

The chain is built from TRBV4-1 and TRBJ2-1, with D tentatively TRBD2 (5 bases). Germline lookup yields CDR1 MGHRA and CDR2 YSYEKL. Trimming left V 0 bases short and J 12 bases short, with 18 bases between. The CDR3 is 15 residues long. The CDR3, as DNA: TGCGCCAGCAGCCAAGATGTCGGACTCCCGCGGTTGCAGTTCTTC. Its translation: CASSQDVGLPRLQFF.

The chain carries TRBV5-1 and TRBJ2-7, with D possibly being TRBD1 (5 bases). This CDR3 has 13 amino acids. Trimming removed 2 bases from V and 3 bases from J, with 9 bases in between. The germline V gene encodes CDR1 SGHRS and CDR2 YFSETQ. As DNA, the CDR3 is TGCGCCAGCAGCTTTCAGGGAAACTACGAGCAGTACTTC. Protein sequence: CASSFQGNYEQYF.